Listed here is a single TCR beta chain. These data come from a study of blood T cell repertoires in COVID-19. Germline lookup yields CDR1 SGDLS and CDR2 YYNGEE. This CDR3 comprises 14 residues. Between the trimmed V and J ends, which lost 2 bases and 6 bases, there was a span of 12 bases. Using immunoSEQ multiplex PCR, the repertoire was profiled, and TCRdb retains in-frame clones only, with some absent. The table records about 140,000 clones, roughly 85% of them present only once. The chain links TRBV9 to TRBJ2-1, with D perhaps TRBD1 (5 bases). This receptor was obtained from a man aged 50-59 years with acute or convalescent COVID-19. Sequencing input: peripheral blood. CDR3 nucleotide sequence: TGTGCCAGCAGCGTCACAGGTCCCGTCAATGAGCAGTTCTTC. Translating it yields CASSVTGPVNEQFF.